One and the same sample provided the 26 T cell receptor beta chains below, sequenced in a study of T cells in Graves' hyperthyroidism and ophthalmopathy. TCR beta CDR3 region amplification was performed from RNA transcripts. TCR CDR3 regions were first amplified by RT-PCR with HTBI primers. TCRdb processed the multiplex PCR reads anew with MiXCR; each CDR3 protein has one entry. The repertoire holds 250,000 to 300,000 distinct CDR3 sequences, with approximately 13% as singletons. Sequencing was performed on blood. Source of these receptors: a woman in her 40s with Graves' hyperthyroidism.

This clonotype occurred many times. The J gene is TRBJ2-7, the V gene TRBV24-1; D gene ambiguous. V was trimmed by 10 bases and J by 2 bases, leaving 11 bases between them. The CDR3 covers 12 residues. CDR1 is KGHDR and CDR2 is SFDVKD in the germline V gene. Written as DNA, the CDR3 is TGTGCCACTCCGACTCATCCCTACGAGCAGTACTTC. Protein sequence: CATPTHPYEQYF.

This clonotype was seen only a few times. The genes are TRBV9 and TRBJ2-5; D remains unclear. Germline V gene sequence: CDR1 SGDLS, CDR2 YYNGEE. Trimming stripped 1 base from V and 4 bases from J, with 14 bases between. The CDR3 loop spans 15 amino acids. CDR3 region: CASSVRLSWGETQYF. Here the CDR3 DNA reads TGTGCCAGCAGCGTAAGGCTAAGTTGGGGAGAGACCCAGTACTTC.

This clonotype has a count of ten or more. The CDR3 loop reads CASSFLGQGNEQYF. In DNA form, the CDR3 reads TGTGCCAGCAGTTTCTTAGGACAGGGGAACGAGCAGTACTTC. The gene calls are TRBV28 and TRBJ2-7; 9 positions agree with TRBD1. The J segment lost 5 bases and the V segment lost 3 bases, leaving 5 bases of the junction unmatched. The CDR3 runs to 14 residues. The germline CDR1 and CDR2 sequences are MDHEN and SYDVKM.

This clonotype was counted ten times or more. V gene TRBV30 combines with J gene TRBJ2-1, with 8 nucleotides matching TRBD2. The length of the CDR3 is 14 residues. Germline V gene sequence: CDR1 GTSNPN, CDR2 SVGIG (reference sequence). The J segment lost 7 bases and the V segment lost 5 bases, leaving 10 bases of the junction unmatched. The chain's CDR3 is CAWVRTSLGNEQFF. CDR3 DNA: TGTGCCTGGGTCCGGACTAGCTTAGGGAATGAGCAGTTCTTC.

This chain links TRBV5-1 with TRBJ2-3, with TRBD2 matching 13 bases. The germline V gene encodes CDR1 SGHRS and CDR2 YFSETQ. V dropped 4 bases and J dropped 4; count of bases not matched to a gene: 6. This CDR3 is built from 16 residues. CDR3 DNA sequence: TGCGCCAGCAGCCAAAGGACTAGCGGGAGTGCAGATACGCAGTATTTT. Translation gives CASSQRTSGSADTQYF.

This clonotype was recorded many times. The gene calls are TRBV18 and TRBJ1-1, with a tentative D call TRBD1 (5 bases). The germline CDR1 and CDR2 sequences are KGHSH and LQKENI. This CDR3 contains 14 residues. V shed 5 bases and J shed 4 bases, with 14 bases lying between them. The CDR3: CASSNQGGGTEAFF. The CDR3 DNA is TGTGCCAGCTCAAATCAGGGCGGCGGCACTGAAGCTTTCTTT. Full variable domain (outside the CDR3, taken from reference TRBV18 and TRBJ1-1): NAGVMQNPRHLVRRRGQEARLRCSPMKGHSHVYWYRQLPEEGLKFMVYLQKENIIDESGMPKERFSAEFPKEGPSILRIQQVVRGDSAAYFCASSNQGGGTEAFFGQGTRLTVV.

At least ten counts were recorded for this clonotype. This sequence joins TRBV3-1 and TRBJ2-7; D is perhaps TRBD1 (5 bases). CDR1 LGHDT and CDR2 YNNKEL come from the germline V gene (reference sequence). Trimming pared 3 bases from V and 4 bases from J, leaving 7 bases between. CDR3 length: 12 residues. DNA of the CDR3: TGTGCCAGCAGCCACGACAGATACGAGCAGTACTTC. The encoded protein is CASSHDRYEQYF.

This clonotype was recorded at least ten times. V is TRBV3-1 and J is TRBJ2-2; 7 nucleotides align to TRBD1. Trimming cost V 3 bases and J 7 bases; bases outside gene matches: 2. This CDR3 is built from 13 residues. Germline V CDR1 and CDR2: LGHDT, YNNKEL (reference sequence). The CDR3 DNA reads TGTGCCAGCAGCCAGGGACAGCACGGGGAGCTGTTTTTT. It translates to CASSQGQHGELFF.

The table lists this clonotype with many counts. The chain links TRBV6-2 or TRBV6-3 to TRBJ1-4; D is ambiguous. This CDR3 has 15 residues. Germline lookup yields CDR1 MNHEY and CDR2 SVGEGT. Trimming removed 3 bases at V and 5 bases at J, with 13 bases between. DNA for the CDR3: TGTGCCAGCAGTTATCCCCGAAAGACGAATGAAAAACTGTTTTTT. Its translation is CASSYPRKTNEKLFF.

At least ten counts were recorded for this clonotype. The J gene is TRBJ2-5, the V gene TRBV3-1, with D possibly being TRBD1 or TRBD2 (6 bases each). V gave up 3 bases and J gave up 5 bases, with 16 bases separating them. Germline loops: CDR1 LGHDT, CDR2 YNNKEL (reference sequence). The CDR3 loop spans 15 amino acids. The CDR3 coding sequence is TGTGCCAGCAGCCATAACCGGGGGCGCTGGGAGACCCAGTACTTC. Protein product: CASSHNRGRWETQYF.

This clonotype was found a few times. The CDR3 bases are TGCGCCAGCAGCTCTCGGGGAGGGTTGGGAGAAAAACTGTTTTTT. It is translated as CASSSRGGLGEKLFF. The chain carries TRBV5-1 and TRBJ1-4; D unclear. The CDR3 totals 15 residues. Germline-derived CDR1 and CDR2 are SGHRS and YFSETQ. With 3 bases removed from V and 8 bases from J, the gap between germline ends came to 17 bases.

CDR3 region: CASSYRLAGLYEQYF. CDR3 in DNA: TGTGCCAGCAGCTACCGACTAGCGGGGCTCTACGAGCAGTACTTC. V gene TRBV11-3 combines with J gene TRBJ2-7, with TRBD2 identical over 11 bases. V was clipped by 4 bases and J by 3 bases; unmatched bases: 5. CDR1 is SGHNT and CDR2 is YENEEA in the germline V gene. The CDR3 covers 15 residues.

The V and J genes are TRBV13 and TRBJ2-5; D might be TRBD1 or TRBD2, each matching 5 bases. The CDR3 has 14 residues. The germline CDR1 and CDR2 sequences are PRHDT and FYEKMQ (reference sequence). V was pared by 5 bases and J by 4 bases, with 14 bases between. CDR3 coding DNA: TGTGCCAGCAGCAACACCGGGACCGGAGAGACCCAGTACTTC. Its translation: CASSNTGTGETQYF. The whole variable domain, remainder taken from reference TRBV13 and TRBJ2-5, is AAGVIQSPRHLIKEKRETATLKCYPIPRHDTVYWYQQGPGQDPQFLISFYEKMQSDKGSIPDRFSAQQFSDYHSELNMSSLELGDSALYFCASSNTGTGETQYFGPGTRLLVL.

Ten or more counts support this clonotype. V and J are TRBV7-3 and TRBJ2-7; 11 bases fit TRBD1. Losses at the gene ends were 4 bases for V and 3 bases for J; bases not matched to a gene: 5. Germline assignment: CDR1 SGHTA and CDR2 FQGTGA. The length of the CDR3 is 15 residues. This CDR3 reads CASSSGQGAFYEQYF. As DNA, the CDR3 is TGTGCCAGCAGCTCAGGACAGGGGGCCTTCTACGAGCAGTACTTC.

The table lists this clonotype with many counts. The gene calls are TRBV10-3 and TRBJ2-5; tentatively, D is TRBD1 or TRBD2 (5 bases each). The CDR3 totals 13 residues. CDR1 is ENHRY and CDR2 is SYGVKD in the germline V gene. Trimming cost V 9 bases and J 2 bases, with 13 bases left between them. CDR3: CAIGTVPQETQYF. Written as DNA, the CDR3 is TGTGCCATAGGGACCGTCCCGCAAGAGACCCAGTACTTC.

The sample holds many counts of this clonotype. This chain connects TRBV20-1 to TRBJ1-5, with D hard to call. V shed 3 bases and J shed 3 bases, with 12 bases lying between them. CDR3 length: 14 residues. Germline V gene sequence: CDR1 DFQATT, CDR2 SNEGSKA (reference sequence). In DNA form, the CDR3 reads TGCAGTGCTAGCCTGGGAGGCCCCAATCAGCCCCAGCATTTT. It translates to CSASLGGPNQPQHF.

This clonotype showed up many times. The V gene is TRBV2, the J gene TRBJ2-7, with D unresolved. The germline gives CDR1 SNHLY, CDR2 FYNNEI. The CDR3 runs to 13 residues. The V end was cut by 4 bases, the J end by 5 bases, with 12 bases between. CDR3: CASSVEVQHEQYF. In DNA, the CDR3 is TGTGCCAGCAGTGTCGAGGTGCAACACGAGCAGTACTTC.

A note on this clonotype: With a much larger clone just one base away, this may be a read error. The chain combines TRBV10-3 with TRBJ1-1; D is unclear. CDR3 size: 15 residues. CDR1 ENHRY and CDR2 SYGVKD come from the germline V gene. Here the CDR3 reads CAISESILLNTGAFF. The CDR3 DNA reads TGTGCCATCAGTGAGTCGATACTCCTAAACACTGGAGCTTTCTTT.

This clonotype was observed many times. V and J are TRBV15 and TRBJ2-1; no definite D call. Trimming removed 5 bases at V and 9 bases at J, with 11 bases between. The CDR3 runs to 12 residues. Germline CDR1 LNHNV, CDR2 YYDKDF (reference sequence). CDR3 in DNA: TGTGCCACCAGCGCCGAGGCAGTTGAGCAGTTCTTC. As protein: CATSAEAVEQFF.

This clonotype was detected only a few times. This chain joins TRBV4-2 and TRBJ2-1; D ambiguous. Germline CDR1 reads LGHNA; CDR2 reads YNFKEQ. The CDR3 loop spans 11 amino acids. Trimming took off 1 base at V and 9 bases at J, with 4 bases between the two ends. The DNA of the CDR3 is TGTGCCAGCAGCCAAGGGCCTGAGCAGTTCTTC. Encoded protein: CASSQGPEQFF.

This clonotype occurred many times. CDR3: CASSFPTGRLNTGELFF. For the CDR3, the DNA is TGTGCCAGCAGTTTTCCAACGGGACGGTTGAACACCGGGGAGCTGTTTTTT. This rearrangement joins TRBV28 to TRBJ2-2, with D possibly called TRBD1 or TRBD2 (5 bases each). V was shortened by 3 bases and J by 1 base, with 15 bases between the two germline ends. CDR1 and CDR2 (germline): MDHEN, SYDVKM. The CDR3 contains 17 residues.

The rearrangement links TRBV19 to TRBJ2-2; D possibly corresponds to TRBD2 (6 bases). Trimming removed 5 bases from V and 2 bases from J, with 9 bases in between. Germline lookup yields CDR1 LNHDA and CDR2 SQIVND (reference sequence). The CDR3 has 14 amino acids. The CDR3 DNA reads TGTGCCAGTAGTCCACTAGCCAACACCGGGGAGCTGTTTTTT. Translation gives CASSPLANTGELFF.

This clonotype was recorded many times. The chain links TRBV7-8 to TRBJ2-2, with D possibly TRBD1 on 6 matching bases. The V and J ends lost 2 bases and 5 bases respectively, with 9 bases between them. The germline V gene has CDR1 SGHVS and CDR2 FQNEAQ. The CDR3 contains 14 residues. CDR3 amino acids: CASSLQGWTGELFF. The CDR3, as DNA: TGTGCCAGCAGCTTACAGGGGTGGACCGGGGAGCTGTTTTTT. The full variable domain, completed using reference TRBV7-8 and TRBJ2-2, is GAGVSQSPRYKVAKRGQDVALRCDPISGHVSLFWYQQALGQGPEFLTYFQNEAQLDKSGLPSDRFFAERPEGSVSTLKIQRTQQEDSAVYLCASSLQGWTGELFFGEGSRLTVL.

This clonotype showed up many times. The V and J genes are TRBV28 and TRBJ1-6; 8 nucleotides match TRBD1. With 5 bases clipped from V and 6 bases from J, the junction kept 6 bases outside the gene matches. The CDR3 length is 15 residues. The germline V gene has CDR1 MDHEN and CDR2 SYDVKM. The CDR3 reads CASSPGDRFNSPLHF. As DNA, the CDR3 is TGTGCCAGCAGTCCCGGGGACAGGTTTAATTCACCCCTCCACTTT.

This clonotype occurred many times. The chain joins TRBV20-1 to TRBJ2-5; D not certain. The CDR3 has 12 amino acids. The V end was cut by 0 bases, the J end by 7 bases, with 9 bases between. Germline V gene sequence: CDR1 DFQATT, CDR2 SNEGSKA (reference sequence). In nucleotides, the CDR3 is TGCAGTGCTAGAGATCGGCCAGCGACCCAGTACTTC. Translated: CSARDRPATQYF.

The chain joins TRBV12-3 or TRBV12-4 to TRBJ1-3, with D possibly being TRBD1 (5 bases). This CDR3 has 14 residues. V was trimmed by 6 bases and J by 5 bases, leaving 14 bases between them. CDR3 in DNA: TGTGCCAGCAGCTCCTCCGGGGCCCGAAACACCATATATTTT. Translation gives CASSSSGARNTIYF.